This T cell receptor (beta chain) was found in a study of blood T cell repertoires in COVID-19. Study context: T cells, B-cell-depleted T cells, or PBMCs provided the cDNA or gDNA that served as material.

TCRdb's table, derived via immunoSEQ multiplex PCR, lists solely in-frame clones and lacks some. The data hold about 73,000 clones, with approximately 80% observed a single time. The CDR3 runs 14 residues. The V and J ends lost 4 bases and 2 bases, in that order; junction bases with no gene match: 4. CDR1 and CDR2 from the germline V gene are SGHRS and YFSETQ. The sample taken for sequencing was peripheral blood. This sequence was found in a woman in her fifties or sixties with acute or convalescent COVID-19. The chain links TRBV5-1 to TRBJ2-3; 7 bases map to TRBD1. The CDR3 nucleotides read TGCGCCAGCAGCCTGGGACAGACCACAGATACGCAGTATTTT. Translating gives CASSLGQTTDTQYF. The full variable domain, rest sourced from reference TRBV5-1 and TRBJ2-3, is KAGVTQTPRYLIKTRGQQVTLSCSPISGHRSVSWYQQTPGQGLQFLFEYFSETQRNKGNFPGRFSGRQFSNSRSEMNVSTLELGDSALYLCASSLGQTTDTQYFGPGTRLTVL.